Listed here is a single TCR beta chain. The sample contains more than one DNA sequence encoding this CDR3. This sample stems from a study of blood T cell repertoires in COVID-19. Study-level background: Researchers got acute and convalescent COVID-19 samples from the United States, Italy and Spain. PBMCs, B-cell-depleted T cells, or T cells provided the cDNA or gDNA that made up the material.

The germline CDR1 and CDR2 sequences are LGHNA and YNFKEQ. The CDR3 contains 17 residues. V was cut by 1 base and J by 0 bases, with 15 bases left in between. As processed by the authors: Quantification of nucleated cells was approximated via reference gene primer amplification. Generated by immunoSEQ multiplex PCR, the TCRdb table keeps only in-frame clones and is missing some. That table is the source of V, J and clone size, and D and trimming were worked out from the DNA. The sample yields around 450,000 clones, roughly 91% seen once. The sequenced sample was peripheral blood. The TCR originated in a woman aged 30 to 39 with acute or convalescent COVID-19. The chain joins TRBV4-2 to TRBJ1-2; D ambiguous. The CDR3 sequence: CASSQALIFGSNYGYTF. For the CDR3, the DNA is TGTGCCAGCAGCCAAGCTTTAATCTTCGGTTCTAACTATGGCTACACCTTC.